This is a list of T cell receptor beta chains from one sample in a study of blood T cell repertoires in COVID-19. Measured with immunoSEQ multiplex PCR; TCRdb has only the in-frame clones, and not every one. The data show about 210,000 clones, with about 90% seen just once and under 1.5% held by the top ten. The specimen sequenced was peripheral blood. These receptors were obtained from a man aged 25 to 40 with acute or convalescent COVID-19. CDR3s include the opening cysteine and the closing phenylalanine or tryptophan. A D gene is named only where the DNA matches it firmly. Where a row states a size, it is once, few, many or the class of an expanded clone; other rows omit it.

>TRBD1|TRBJ1-2|TRBV2|-
CASSGTGSGGYTF
TGTGCCAGCAGCGGGACAGGGTCCGGGGGCTACACCTTC
>-|TRBJ2-2|TRBV7-9|-
CASSLLAGSTGELFF
TGTGCCAGCAGCTTACTAGCTGGATCCACCGGGGAGCTGTTTTTT
>TRBD1|TRBJ2-7|TRBV10-1|-
CASSESTGAHEQYF
TGCGCCAGCAGTGAGTCGACAGGGGCCCACGAGCAGTACTTC
>-|TRBJ1-1|TRBV25-1|-
CASSASMRGTEAFF
TGTGCCAGCAGTGCTTCAATGAGAGGCACTGAAGCTTTCTTT
>TRBD1|TRBJ2-1|TRBV2|once
CASIIRDRYNEQFF
TGTGCCAGCATAATAAGGGACAGATACAATGAGCAGTTCTTC
>-|TRBJ1-5|TRBV6-5|once
CAGSTESNQPQHF
TGTGCCGGGTCGACAGAGAGCAATCAGCCCCAGCATTTT
>TRBD2|TRBJ2-5|TRBV4-2|-
CASSQGAGRGMETQYF
TGTGCCAGCAGCCAAGGGGCCGGGAGGGGGATGGAGACCCAGTACTTC
>-|TRBJ2-7|TRBV7-2|-
CASSFRGVGSYEQYF
TGTGCCAGCAGCTTTCGGGGAGTGGGTTCCTACGAGCAGTACTTC
>TRBD1|TRBJ1-5|TRBV7-3|-
CASSQTGGQPQHF
TGTGCTAGCAGCCAAACAGGGGGTCAGCCCCAGCATTTT
>-|TRBJ2-7|TRBV28|-
CASSLDRRKTTYEQYF
TGTGCCAGCAGTTTAGACAGACGAAAAACCACCTACGAGCAGTACTTC